This TCR beta chain emerged from a study of cytomegalovirus exposure and HLA in healthy donors. Study-level information: Early released data had 65 million to 100 million unique TCRs, all coming from HLA-typed donors. Study-level points and caveats: A later analysis found most CMV-associated TCR beta chains apparently HLA-restricted.

Unrecorded immune exposures were likely, despite nominal health at sampling. Germline assignment: CDR1 LGHNA and CDR2 YNFKEQ. This CDR3 spans 13 amino acids. V was pared by 0 bases and J by 9 bases, with 6 bases between. Notes on this clone: Its antigen is currently unknown.

Use of 60 Vbeta and 13 Jbeta primers characterized the PCR. Here immunoSEQ multiplex PCR was the method, and the copy in TCRdb shows in-frame clones only, minus some. The table shows about 140,000 clones, with approximately 80% occurring only once. Sample: PBMCs. This TCR came from a male donor in good health and CMV-seronegative. The chain carries TRBV4-2 and TRBJ1-6, with D unresolved. The CDR3 DNA sequence: TGTGCCAGCAGCCAAGAAAAGCTTTCACCCCTCCACTTT. Its protein is CASSQEKLSPLHF.